A single sample gave rise to the 23 T cell receptor beta chains below, sequenced in a study of OX40 agonist ivuxolimab in advanced cancers. Profiling relied on immunoSEQ multiplex PCR, and the TCRdb table lists in-frame clones only, not all of them. This table holds tens of thousands of clones, roughly 87% found once. Sequenced material: CD4+ or CD8+ T cells sorted from blood, taken in a trial of the OX40 agonist ivuxolimab. These receptors were collected from an adult with an advanced solid tumor such as melanoma, head and neck, liver or kidney cancer.

The rearrangement uses TRBV20-1 and TRBJ1-2, with unresolved D. Trimming pared 1 base from V and 7 bases from J, leaving 7 bases between. The CDR3 consists of 11 residues. In germline, CDR1 is DFQATT, CDR2 SNEGSKA (reference sequence). CDR3 amino acids: CSARVFGGYTF. For the CDR3, the DNA is TGCAGTGCTAGAGTATTCGGTGGCTACACCTTC.

The rearrangement uses TRBV30 and TRBJ1-5; a possible D gene is TRBD1 (6 bases). CDR3 length: 17 amino acids. The V and J ends lost 3 bases and 1 base respectively, with 19 bases between them. Germline lookup yields CDR1 GTSNPN and CDR2 SVGIG (reference sequence). The CDR3 region is CAWSFRGGSGSNQPQHF. CDR3 DNA sequence: TGTGCCTGGAGCTTCAGAGGGGGGTCGGGGAGCAATCAGCCCCAGCATTTT. Variable domain in full (rest from reference TRBV30 and TRBJ1-5): SQTIHQWPATLVQPVGSPLSLECTVEGTSNPNLYWYRQAAGRGLQLLFYSVGIGQISSEVPQNLSASRPQDRQFILSSKKLLLSDSGFYLCAWSFRGGSGSNQPQHFGDGTRLSIL.

The chain recombines TRBV28 with TRBJ1-5; unclear D gene. Germline V gene data show CDR1 as MDHEN and CDR2 as SYDVKM. V dropped 1 base and J dropped 2 bases, with 12 bases sitting between them. The CDR3 runs 16 residues. In nucleotides, the CDR3 is TGTGCCAGCAGTTTATTTTGGGAGTTGGGCAATCAGCCCCAGCATTTT. Translating it yields CASSLFWELGNQPQHF. Together with reference TRBV28 and TRBJ1-5, the CDR3 gives the full variable domain: DVKVTQSSRYLVKRTGEKVFLECVQDMDHENMFWYRQDPGLGLRLIYFSYDVKMKEKGDIPEGYSVSREKKERFSLILESASTNQTSMYLCASSLFWELGNQPQHFGDGTRLSIL.

The V gene is TRBV19, the J gene TRBJ2-1, with D possibly TRBD1 on 6 matching bases. The germline gives CDR1 LNHDA, CDR2 SQIVND (reference sequence). The CDR3 consists of 15 residues. V was clipped by 5 bases and J by 6 bases, with 17 bases between them. The CDR3 protein is CASSRGRGFTNEQFF. The CDR3 nucleotides are TGTGCCAGTAGTCGGGGCAGGGGATTTACCAATGAGCAGTTCTTC.

This sequence joins TRBV7-9 and TRBJ2-1, with a possible D match to TRBD1 (6 bases). The CDR3 totals 14 residues. CDR1 is SEHNR and CDR2 is FQNEAQ in the germline V gene (reference sequence). V shed 1 base and J shed 6 bases, with 10 bases lying between them. CDR3 DNA: TGTGCCAGCAGCTTAGGGGACACTCCCAATGAGCAGTTCTTC. Amino acid sequence: CASSLGDTPNEQFF.

This chain connects TRBV11-2 to TRBJ2-7; D not certain. Trimming cost V 5 bases and J 5 bases, with 13 bases left between them. Germline V gene lookup returns CDR1 SGHAT and CDR2 FQNNGV. The CDR3 is made up of 13 amino acids. The CDR3 sequence: CASSQLITHEQYF. The CDR3 bases are TGTGCCAGCAGCCAACTAATAACGCACGAGCAGTACTTC.

The genes are TRBV25-1 and TRBJ2-7, with 10 bases fitting TRBD1. CDR1 MGHDK and CDR2 SYGVNS come from the germline V gene. CDR3 size: 16 residues. After removal of 1 base from V and 5 bases from J, the junction contained 8 bases not matched to a gene. As DNA, the CDR3 is TGTGCCAGCAGTGAATTTAGGGGACAGGGGACCCACGAGCAGTACTTC. It specifies CASSEFRGQGTHEQYF.

The chain couples TRBV30 to TRBJ1-2; D is possibly TRBD1 (5 bases). This CDR3 region has 17 residues. The germline CDR1 and CDR2 sequences are GTSNPN and SVGIG (reference sequence). V shed 4 bases and J shed 5 bases, with 26 bases lying between them. CDR3 sequence reads: CAWNNGTTYLAGYGYTF. Here the CDR3 DNA reads TGTGCCTGGAATAACGGGACCACCTACTTAGCAGGATATGGCTACACCTTC. Using reference TRBV30 and TRBJ1-2 for the parts outside the CDR3, the full variable domain is SQTIHQWPATLVQPVGSPLSLECTVEGTSNPNLYWYRQAAGRGLQLLFYSVGIGQISSEVPQNLSASRPQDRQFILSSKKLLLSDSGFYLCAWNNGTTYLAGYGYTFGSGTRLTVV.

The rearrangement links TRBV20-1 to TRBJ2-5; unclear D gene. CDR1 is DFQATT, CDR2 SNEGSKA, per germline (reference sequence). V was shortened by 2 bases and J by 4 bases, with 5 bases between the two germline ends. The CDR3 runs 11 residues. The CDR3 loop is CSARTLETQYF. The DNA for the CDR3 is TGCAGTGCTAGAACGTTAGAGACCCAGTACTTC.

The rearrangement uses TRBV10-3 and TRBJ2-1; TRBD2 matches 9 bases. CDR1 is ENHRY and CDR2 is SYGVKD in the germline V gene. CDR3 length equals 17 residues. Germline trimming cut 4 bases from V and 7 bases from J; bases unmatched to any gene: 14. CDR3 region: CAISVGGGSGRGNEQFF. The CDR3 nucleotides read TGTGCCATCAGTGTGGGGGGGGGTAGCGGGAGAGGGAATGAGCAGTTCTTC.

The table lists this clone with a count of one. V and J are TRBV19 and TRBJ1-4; D is unclear. The V and J ends lost 7 bases and 7 bases respectively, with 13 bases between them. The CDR3 totals 13 residues. CDR1 LNHDA and CDR2 SQIVND come from the germline V gene (reference sequence). The CDR3 region has the DNA TGTGCCAGTATTCGGGCAGACGGTGAAAAACTGTTTTTT. It specifies CASIRADGEKLFF.

This clone appeared once. The chain couples TRBV29-1 to TRBJ2-1, with D hard to call. The CDR3 runs 12 residues. Germline V gene data show CDR1 as SQVTM and CDR2 as ANQGSEA. V was cut by 7 bases and J by 10 bases, with 17 bases left in between. The CDR3 sequence is CSALRVAEEQFF. The CDR3 region has the DNA TGCAGCGCTCTCCGGGTTGCCGAGGAGCAGTTCTTC.

The rearrangement joins TRBV18 to TRBJ2-3, with 10 bases aligning to TRBD1. Trimming at V came to 1 base and at J to 1 base, leaving 5 bases not matched to a gene. CDR3 size: 17 residues. CDR1 is KGHSH and CDR2 is LQKENI in the germline V gene. The chain's CDR3 is CASSPRRDRGGTDTQYF. The CDR3 region has the DNA TGTGCCAGCTCACCACGGAGGGACAGGGGTGGCACAGATACGCAGTATTTT.

The chain uses TRBV9 and TRBJ2-2; the D is unclear. In germline, CDR1 is SGDLS, CDR2 YYNGEE. Trimming removed 2 bases at V and 6 bases at J, with 5 bases between. This CDR3 has 12 residues. The CDR3 here is CASSVSAGELFF. CDR3 in DNA: TGTGCCAGCAGCGTCTCCGCCGGGGAGCTGTTTTTT.

This clone occurred once. The CDR3 reads CASSSGLANEQFF. The CDR3 DNA reads TGTGCCAGCAGCTCGGGACTAGCAAATGAGCAGTTCTTC. The chain joins TRBV7-3 to TRBJ2-1, with 9 positions matching TRBD2. This CDR3 spans 13 amino acids. Germline V gene sequence: CDR1 SGHTA, CDR2 FQGTGA. V shed 4 bases, J shed 7 bases, and the junction held 2 bases outside the gene matches.

The J gene is TRBJ1-1, the V gene TRBV18; D remains unclear. The CDR3 contains 14 residues. Germline V lookup: CDR1 KGHSH, CDR2 LQKENI. V was cut by 0 bases and J by 1 base, with 6 bases left in between. This chain's CDR3 is CASSPPIGNTEAFF. DNA for the CDR3: TGTGCCAGCTCACCACCGATCGGGAACACTGAAGCTTTCTTT.

The rearrangement links TRBV15 to TRBJ1-4, with D perhaps TRBD1 (5 bases). The V end lost 0 bases, the J end lost 5 bases, and 13 bases lay between the germline ends. Germline values: CDR1 LNHNV, CDR2 YYDKDF (reference sequence). The CDR3 has 16 amino acids. The CDR3 spells CATSRDRAMRNEKLFF. DNA for the CDR3: TGTGCCACCAGCAGAGACAGGGCTATGAGGAATGAAAAACTGTTTTTT.

This clone came up once. At one of its ends the junction is not consistent with the germline gene, which may arise from a read error. The gene calls are TRBV27 and TRBJ1-1; D is uncertain. The length of the CDR3 is 15 residues. Germline-derived CDR1 and CDR2 are MNHEY and SMNVEV (reference sequence). As DNA, the CDR3 is TGTGCCAGCAGTTCCCCTTCGAGGGTGAATACTGAAGCTTTCTTT. Translated: CASSSPSRVNTEAFF.

This chain joins TRBV4-1 and TRBJ2-5; weak D call: TRBD2 (6 bases). Germline CDR1 and CDR2: MGHRA and YSYEKL. V lost 0 bases and J lost 2, with 19 bases in between. This CDR3 is built from 18 residues. The CDR3 DNA sequence: TGCGCCAGCAGCCAAGACCCTTTCCGGGAGAGATTTCAAGAGACCCAGTACTTC. This encodes CASSQDPFRERFQETQYF.

V usage is TRBV18 and J usage is TRBJ1-1; D gene ambiguous. From germline, CDR1 is KGHSH and CDR2 LQKENI. This CDR3 region has 14 residues. V was shortened by 0 bases and J by 2 bases, with 7 bases between the two germline ends. The CDR3: CASSPPNLNTEAFF. Written as DNA, the CDR3 is TGTGCCAGCTCACCACCAAACTTAAACACTGAAGCTTTCTTT.

This clone was seen a handful of times. The CDR3 DNA sequence: TGTGCCATACACAGGGGAGTTGACTATGGCTACACCTTC. Its translation: CAIHRGVDYGYTF. The chain links TRBV30 to TRBJ1-2, with TRBD1 matching over 7 bases. J gave up 3 bases and V 8 bases, and 9 bases lay outside the gene matches. The CDR3 spans 13 residues. From germline, CDR1 is GTSNPN and CDR2 SVGIG (reference sequence). Complete variable domain (other parts from reference TRBV30 and TRBJ1-2): SQTIHQWPATLVQPVGSPLSLECTVEGTSNPNLYWYRQAAGRGLQLLFYSVGIGQISSEVPQNLSASRPQDRQFILSSKKLLLSDSGFYLCAIHRGVDYGYTFGSGTRLTVV.

This clone showed up just once. The chain combines TRBV19 with TRBJ2-1; D gene ambiguous. The V gene lost 3 bases and the J gene lost 3 bases, with 9 bases spanning the gap. Germline V gives CDR1 LNHDA, CDR2 SQIVND (reference sequence). The length of the CDR3 is 14 residues. CDR3 amino acids: CASSIQQSYNEQFF. The CDR3 DNA reads TGTGCCAGTAGTATCCAGCAGAGCTACAATGAGCAGTTCTTC.

The V call is TRBV29-1, the J call TRBJ1-2; D unresolved. The V gene's germline CDR1 is SQVTM and CDR2 ANQGSEA. The CDR3 runs 12 residues. Trimming shortened V by 4 bases and J by 5 bases, and 11 bases separated the two germline ends. The CDR3 DNA follows: TGCAGCGTTGCAGGAGACGAATATGGCTACACCTTC. Encoded protein: CSVAGDEYGYTF.